This TCR beta chain came from a study of blood T cell repertoires in COVID-19. The length of the CDR3 is 11 residues. V lost 4 bases, J lost 7 bases, and 4 bases lay in between. Generated by immunoSEQ multiplex PCR, the TCRdb table keeps only in-frame clones and is missing some. Of more than 45,000 clones listed, approximately 87% were seen once; the top ten hold 5.5% to 7%. The chain employs TRBV12-3 or TRBV12-4 and TRBJ2-2; unclear D gene. Material: peripheral blood. This TCR was sampled from a woman aged 55-69 years with acute or convalescent COVID-19. The CDR3 reads CASSYSGELFF. The CDR3, as DNA: TGTGCCAGCAGTTACAGCGGGGAGCTGTTTTTT.